This T cell receptor beta chain was captured in a study of shared clonotypes between healthy human individuals. Whole-study results and caveats: Sample collection involved blood only; tissue repertoires are likely different. Among the subsets, naive ones generally showed larger estimated richness than memory ones.

Positively selected for CCR7, the CD45RO-negative cells used as naive CD8 cells excluded terminally differentiated effector memory CD45RA+ cells. The donor cohort consisted entirely of Caucasian adults residing in Nashville, Tennessee. Deletions cut 5 bases from V and 0 bases from J, with 8 bases between. Germline CDR1 reads SGHTA; CDR2 reads FQGNSA. This CDR3 has 14 residues. Worth noting for this clone: The antigen remains unidentified.

The genomic DNA of each subset was split evenly across several immunoSEQ plates. Generated by immunoSEQ multiplex PCR, the TCRdb table keeps only in-frame clones and is missing some. The sample has 2 million or so clones; around 96% are singletons. Sequencing was carried out using naive CD8+ T cells sorted from blood. V is TRBV7-2 and J is TRBJ2-1; maybe TRBD1 (6 bases). The clonotype originates from a man between 18 and 29 years old in good health. The CDR3 is CASSEGGSYNEQFF. In DNA, the CDR3 is TGTGCCAGCAGCGAAGGGGGCTCCTACAATGAGCAGTTCTTC.